This T cell receptor (beta chain) was captured by sequencing in a study of cytomegalovirus exposure and HLA in healthy donors. General study results and limits: Prediction of most subjects' HLA-A and HLA-B alleles by TCR beta sequences was reportedly accurate.

Points on this clone: The antigen is unknown.

The CDR3 spans 13 residues. Looked up from germline, CDR1 is MNHNY and CDR2 is SVGAGI (reference sequence). V lost 10 bases and J lost 6; bases outside the gene matches: 9. A multiplex PCR was run with 60 Vbeta primers and 13 Jbeta primers. Here immunoSEQ multiplex PCR was the method, and the copy in TCRdb shows in-frame clones only, minus some. This sample has more than 150,000 clones, with about 88% found just once. The material sequenced was PBMCs. The chain combines TRBV6-6 with TRBJ2-7, with 10 bases identical to TRBD1. The TCR was taken from a girl in the first two years of life in good health and CMV-seronegative. CDR3 coding DNA: TGTGCCACAACCGCCGGGACAGGGGTCGAGCAGTACTTC. Translated, it gives CATTAGTGVEQYF.